This T cell receptor beta chain originates from a study of cytomegalovirus exposure and HLA in healthy donors. Study results and limitations: The study recorded 150 to 200 TCR beta chains that were cytomegalovirus-associated. Reportedly, TCR beta sequences accurately predicted HLA-A and HLA-B alleles in most subjects. More clonal expansion characterized HLA-associated TCR beta chains than equally common others in a later analysis. Later work associated 16,951 TCR beta sequences with HLA alleles at 0.05 false discovery rate.

The germline V and J ends were trimmed by 6 bases and 2 bases, with 14 bases remaining between them. The CDR3 is 14 residues long. Germline V gene data show CDR1 as MNHNS and CDR2 as SASEGT. A multiplex PCR was run with 60 Vbeta primers and 13 Jbeta primers. Only in-frame clones appear in the TCRdb table, and some are missing; sequencing was by immunoSEQ multiplex PCR. The data show under 200,000 clones, about nine tenths seen once. A remark on this clone: Its specificity is unknown.

Sequences were obtained from PBMCs. The V call is TRBV6-1, the J call TRBJ2-7, with TRBD1 as a possible D gene (6 bases). The source of this sequence is a boy younger than 10 in good health and CMV-seronegative. CDR3: CASSADSRPYEQYF. DNA of the CDR3: TGTGCCAGCAGCGCGGACAGCAGACCCTACGAGCAGTACTTC.